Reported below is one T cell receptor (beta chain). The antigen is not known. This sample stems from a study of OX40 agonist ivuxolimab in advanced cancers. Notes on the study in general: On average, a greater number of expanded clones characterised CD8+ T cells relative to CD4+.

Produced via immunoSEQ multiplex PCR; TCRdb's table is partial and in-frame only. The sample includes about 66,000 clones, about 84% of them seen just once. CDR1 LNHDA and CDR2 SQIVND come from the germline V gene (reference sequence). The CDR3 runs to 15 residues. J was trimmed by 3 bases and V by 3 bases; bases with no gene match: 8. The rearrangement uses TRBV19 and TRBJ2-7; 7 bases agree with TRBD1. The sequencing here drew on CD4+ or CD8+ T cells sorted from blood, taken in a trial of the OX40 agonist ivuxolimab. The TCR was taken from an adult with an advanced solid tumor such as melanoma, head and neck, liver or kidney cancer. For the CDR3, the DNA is TGTGCCAGTAGTATTAGGCAGGGGGTAAACTACGAGCAGTACTTC. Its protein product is CASSIRQGVNYEQYF.